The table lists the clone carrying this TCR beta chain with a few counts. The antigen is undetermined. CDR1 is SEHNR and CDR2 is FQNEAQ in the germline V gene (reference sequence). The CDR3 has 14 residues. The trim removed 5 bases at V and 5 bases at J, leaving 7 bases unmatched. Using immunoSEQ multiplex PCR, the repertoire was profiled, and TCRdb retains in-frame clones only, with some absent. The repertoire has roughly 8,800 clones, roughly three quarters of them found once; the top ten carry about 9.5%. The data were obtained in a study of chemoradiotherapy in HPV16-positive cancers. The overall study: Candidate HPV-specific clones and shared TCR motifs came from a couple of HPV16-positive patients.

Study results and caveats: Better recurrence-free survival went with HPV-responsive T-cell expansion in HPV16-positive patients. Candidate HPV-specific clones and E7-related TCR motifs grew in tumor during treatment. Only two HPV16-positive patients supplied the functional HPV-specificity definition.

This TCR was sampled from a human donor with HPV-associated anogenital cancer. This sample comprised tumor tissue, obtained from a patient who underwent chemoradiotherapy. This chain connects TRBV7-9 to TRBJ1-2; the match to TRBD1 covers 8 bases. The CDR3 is CASSLTGVDYGYTF. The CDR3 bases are TGTGCCAGCAGCCTGACAGGGGTTGATTATGGCTACACCTTC.